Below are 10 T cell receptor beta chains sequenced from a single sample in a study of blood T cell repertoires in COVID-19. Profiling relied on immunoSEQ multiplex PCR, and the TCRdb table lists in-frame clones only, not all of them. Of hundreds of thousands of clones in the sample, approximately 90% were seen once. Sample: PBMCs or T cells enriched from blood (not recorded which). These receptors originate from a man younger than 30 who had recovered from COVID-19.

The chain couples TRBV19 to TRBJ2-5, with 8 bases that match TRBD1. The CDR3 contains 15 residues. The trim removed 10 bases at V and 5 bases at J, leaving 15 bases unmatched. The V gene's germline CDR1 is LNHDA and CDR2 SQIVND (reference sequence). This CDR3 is CATTPGGAIRETQYF. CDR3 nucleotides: TGTGCCACCACCCCAGGGGGCGCGATTCGGGAGACCCAGTACTTC.

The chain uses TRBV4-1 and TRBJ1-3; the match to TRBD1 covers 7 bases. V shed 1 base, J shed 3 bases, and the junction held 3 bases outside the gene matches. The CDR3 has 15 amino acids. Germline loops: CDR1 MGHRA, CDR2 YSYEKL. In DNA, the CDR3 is TGCGCCAGCAGCCAAGGACAGGGTTTTGGAAACACCATATATTTT. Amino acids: CASSQGQGFGNTIYF.

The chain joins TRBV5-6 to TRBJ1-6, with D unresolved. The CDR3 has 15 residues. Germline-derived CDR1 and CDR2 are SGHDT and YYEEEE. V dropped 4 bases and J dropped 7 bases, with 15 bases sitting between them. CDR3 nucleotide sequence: TGTGCCAGCAGCCGTTACAGTTCCGCCAATTCACCCCTCCACTTT. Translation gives CASSRYSSANSPLHF. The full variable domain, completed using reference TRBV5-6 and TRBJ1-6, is DAGVTQSPTHLIKTRGQQVTLRCSPKSGHDTVSWYQQALGQGPQFIFQYYEEEERQRGNFPDRFSGHQFPNYSSELNVNALLLGDSALYLCASSRYSSANSPLHFGNGTRLTVT.

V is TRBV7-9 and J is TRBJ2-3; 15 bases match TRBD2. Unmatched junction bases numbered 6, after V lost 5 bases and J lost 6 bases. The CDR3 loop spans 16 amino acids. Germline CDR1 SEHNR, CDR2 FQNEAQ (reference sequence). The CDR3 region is CASSKGLAGGTDTQYF. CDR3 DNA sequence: TGTGCCAGCAGCAAGGGACTAGCGGGGGGTACCGATACGCAGTATTTT.

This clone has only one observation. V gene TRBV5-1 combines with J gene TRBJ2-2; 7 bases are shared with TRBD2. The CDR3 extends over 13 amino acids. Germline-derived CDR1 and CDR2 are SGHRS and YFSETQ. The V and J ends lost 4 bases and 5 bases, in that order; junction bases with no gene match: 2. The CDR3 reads CASSVGRTGELFF. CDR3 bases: TGCGCCAGCAGCGTCGGGAGGACCGGGGAGCTGTTTTTT.

CDR3 sequence (DNA): TGTGCCAGCAGCCAACGGGGGGCCTACTACGAGCAGTACTTC. It encodes CASSQRGAYYEQYF. The chain is built from TRBV7-9 and TRBJ2-7; perhaps TRBD2 as D (7 bases). CDR1 is SEHNR and CDR2 is FQNEAQ in the germline V gene (reference sequence). The CDR3 is 14 residues long. V lost 5 bases and J 3 bases, leaving 14 bases between the germline ends.

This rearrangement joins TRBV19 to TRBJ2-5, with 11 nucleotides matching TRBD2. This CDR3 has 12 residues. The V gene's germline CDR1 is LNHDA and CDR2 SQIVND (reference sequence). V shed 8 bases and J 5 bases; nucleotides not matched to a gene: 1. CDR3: CASRLAGETQYF. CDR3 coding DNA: TGTGCCAGTCGACTAGCGGGGGAGACCCAGTACTTC.

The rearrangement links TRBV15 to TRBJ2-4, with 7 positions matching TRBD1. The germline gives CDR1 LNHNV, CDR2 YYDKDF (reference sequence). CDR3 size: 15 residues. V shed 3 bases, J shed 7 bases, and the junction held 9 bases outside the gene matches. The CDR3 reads CATSSLQGPENIQYF. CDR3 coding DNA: TGTGCCACCAGCAGCCTACAGGGGCCAGAGAACATTCAGTACTTC. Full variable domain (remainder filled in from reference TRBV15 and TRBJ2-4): DAMVIQNPRYQVTQFGKPVTLSCSQTLNHNVMYWYQQKSSQAPKLLFHYYDKDFNNEADTPDNFQSRRPNTSFCFLDIRSPGLGDTAMYLCATSSLQGPENIQYFGAGTRLSVL.

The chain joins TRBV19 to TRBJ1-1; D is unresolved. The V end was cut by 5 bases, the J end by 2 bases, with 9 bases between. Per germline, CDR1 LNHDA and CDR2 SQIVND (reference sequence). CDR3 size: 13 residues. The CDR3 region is CASSRQINTEAFF. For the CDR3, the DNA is TGTGCCAGTAGTCGCCAGATTAACACTGAAGCTTTCTTT.

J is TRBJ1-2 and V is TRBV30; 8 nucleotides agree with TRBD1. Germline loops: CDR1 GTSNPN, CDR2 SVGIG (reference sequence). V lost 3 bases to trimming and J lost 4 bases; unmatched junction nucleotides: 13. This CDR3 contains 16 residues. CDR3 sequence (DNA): TGTGCCTGGAGGGTTTCGAAGGGACAGGACCTCTATGGCTACACCTTC. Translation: CAWRVSKGQDLYGYTF.